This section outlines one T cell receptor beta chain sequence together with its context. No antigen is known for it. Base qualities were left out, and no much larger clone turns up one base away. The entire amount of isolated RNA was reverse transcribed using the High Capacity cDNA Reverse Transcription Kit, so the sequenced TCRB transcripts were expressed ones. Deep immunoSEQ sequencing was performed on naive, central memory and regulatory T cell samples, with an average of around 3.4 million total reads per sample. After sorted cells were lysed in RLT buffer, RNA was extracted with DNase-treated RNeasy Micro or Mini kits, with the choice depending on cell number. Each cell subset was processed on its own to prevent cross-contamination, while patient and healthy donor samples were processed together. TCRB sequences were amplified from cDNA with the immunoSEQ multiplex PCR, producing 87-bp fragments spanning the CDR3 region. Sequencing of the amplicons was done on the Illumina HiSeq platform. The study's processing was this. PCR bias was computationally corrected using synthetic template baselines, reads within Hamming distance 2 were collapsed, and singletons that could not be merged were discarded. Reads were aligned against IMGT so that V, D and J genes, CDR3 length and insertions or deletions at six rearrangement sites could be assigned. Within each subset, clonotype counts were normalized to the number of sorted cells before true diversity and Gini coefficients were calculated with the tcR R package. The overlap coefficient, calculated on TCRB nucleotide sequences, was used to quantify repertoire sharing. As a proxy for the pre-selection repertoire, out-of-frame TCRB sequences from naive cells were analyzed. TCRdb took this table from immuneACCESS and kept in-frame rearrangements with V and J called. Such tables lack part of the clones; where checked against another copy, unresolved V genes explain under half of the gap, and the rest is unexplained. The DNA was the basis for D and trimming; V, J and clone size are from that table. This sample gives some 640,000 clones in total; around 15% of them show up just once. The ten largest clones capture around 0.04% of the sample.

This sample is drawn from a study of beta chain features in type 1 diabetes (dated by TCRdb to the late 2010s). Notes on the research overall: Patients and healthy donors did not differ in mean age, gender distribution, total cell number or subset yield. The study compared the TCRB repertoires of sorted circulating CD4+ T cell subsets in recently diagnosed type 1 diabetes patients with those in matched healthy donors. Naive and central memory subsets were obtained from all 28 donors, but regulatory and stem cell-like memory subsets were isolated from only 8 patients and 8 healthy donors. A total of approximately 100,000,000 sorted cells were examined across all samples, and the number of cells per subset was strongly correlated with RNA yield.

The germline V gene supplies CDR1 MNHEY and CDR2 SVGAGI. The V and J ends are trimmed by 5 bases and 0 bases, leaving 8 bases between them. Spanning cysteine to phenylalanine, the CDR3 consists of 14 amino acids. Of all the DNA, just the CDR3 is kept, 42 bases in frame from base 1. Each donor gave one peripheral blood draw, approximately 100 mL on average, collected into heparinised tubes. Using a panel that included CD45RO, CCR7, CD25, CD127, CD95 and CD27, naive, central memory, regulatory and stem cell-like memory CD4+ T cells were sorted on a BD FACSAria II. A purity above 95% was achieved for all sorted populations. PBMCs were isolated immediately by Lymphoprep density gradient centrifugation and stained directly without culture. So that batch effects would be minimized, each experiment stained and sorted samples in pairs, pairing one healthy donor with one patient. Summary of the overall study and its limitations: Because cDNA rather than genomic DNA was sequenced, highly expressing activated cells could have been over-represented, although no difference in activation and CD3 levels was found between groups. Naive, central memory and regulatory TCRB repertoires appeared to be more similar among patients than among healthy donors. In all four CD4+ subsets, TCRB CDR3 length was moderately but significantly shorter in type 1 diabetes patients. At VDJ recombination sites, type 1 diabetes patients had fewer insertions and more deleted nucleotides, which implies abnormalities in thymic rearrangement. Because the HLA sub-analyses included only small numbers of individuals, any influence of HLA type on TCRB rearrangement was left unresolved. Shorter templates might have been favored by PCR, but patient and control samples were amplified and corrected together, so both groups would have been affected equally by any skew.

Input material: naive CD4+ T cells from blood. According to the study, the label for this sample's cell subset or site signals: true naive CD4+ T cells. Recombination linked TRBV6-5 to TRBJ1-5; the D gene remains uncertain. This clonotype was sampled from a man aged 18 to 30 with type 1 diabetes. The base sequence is TGTGCCAGCAGTGTCAGAGATAGCAATCAGCCCCAGCATTTT. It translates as CASSVRDSNQPQHF.